This T cell receptor (beta chain) was retrieved from a study of blood T cell repertoires in COVID-19 (dated by TCRdb to 2018 to 2021). Background on the whole study: Samples covering the acute and convalescent phases of COVID-19 were provided by collaborators in the United States, Italy and Spain. The prospective study material was composed of cDNA or gDNA derived from T cells, B-cell-depleted T cells, or PBMCs. Subjects who had been exposed to COVID-19, were actively infected with it, or had recovered from it provided the deeply sampled blood TCRbeta repertoires that made up the dataset. A freely available public database, intended as a resource for researchers studying the immune response to SARS-CoV-2, is where the repertoires were released. The samples were drawn from two sources: the first 160 participants of the ongoing ImmuneRACE study, and fewer than 1,500 subjects contributed by 6 global collaborators. Sample metadata almost always included a de-identified subject ID, COVID-19 status, age in years and sex. Where available, HLA class I and class II types were obtained from metadata supplied by the sample provider rather than from assay-based typing. Study-wide findings and limitations: The amount of clinical and demographic metadata varied by source and participant and was provided uncurated.

Note on this clone: No cognate antigen has been identified for it. No base qualities exist here, and no much larger clone lies one base off it.

TCRbeta CDR3 regions were amplified from genomic DNA by means of the immunoSEQ Assay, a bias-controlled multiplex PCR. The source study handled its data this way. The number of nucleated cells in each sample was estimated by amplification of reference gene primers within the assay. To quantify the absolute abundance of each unique TCRbeta CDR3 rearrangement, sequence reads were collapsed and filtered. Productive Simpson clonality was computed per sample as the square root of Simpson's diversity index over productive rearrangements. Drawn from immuneACCESS, this table holds only the in-frame rearrangements with V and J called that TCRdb kept. Clones are partly lost; checked studies trace under half to an unresolved V gene and leave the rest unexplained. The V and J calls and clone size were taken over from that table, and D and trimming were inferred from the DNA. The sample profile shows some 130,000 clones; around 82% of them were found once. The ten largest account for 1.1% to 1.5% of the sample.

Collaborating institutions collected whole blood in K2EDTA tubes following their own protocols. For TCRbeta analysis, collaborators shipped samples in one of three forms: frozen whole blood, isolated PBMCs, or DNA extracted from either of those sample types. CDR1 and CDR2, looked up from the germline V gene, are MNHNS and SASEGT. The junction shows trimming of 3 bases on V and 6 bases on J, plus 14 bases between the germline ends. The CDR3 spans 14 residues, from the cysteine through the phenylalanine. The sequence is cut down to CDR3 DNA, 42 bases in frame from base 1. The rearrangement combines TRBV6-1 with TRBJ1-2; D gene: possibly TRBD1, on 6 matching bases. This TCR came from a man between 60 and 75 years old with acute or convalescent COVID-19. The sequenced material came from peripheral blood. The CDR3 reads CASSENNRAHGYTF. The bases are TGTGCCAGCAGTGAGAACAACAGGGCCCATGGCTACACCTTC.